This T cell receptor (beta chain) appears in the sequencing data of a study of blood T cells in healthy people across ages. For the second PCR, which ran for roughly 7 to 11 cycles, a sample-barcoded 5' primer and a J-beta primer mix were used. Every cDNA molecule carried a tag from a template-switch adaptor bearing 12 random nucleotides. TCRdb fed the 5' RACE reads into MiXCR, producing one record per CDR3 protein. The sample holds roughly 1.6 million distinct CDR3 sequences, almost 35% seen once. The germline V gene has CDR1 SGHVS and CDR2 FQNEAQ. This CDR3 spans 18 amino acids. V shed 4 bases and J 0 bases; nucleotides not matched to a gene: 11. Points from the study as a whole: Age showed a roughly linear inverse relationship with TCR beta diversity per million T cells.

A note on this clonotype: Its antigen is as yet unknown.

The receptor was isolated from a woman in her twenties or thirties in good health. The chain employs TRBV7-8 and TRBJ2-7, with 11 bases that match TRBD2. Source material: blood. The CDR3 loop reads CASSSWTSGPFRSYEQYF. As DNA, the CDR3 is TGTGCCAGCAGCTCTTGGACTAGCGGGCCATTTCGCTCCTACGAGCAGTACTTC.